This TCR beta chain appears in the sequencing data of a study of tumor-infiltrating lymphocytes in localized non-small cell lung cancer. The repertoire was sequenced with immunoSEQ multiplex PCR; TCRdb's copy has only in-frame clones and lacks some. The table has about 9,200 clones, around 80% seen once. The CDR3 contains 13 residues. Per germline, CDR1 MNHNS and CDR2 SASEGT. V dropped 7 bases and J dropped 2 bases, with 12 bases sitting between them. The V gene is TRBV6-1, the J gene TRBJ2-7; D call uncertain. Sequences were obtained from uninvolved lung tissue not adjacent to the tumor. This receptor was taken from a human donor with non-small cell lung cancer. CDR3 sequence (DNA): TGTGCCAGCACCCGGTCCAGAACCTACGAGCAGTACTTC. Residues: CASTRSRTYEQYF.